The 17 T cell receptor beta chains reported below all come from one sample, sequenced in a study of blood T cell repertoires in COVID-19. Data came from immunoSEQ multiplex PCR; TCRdb stores just in-frame clones and leaves some out. The sample carries 290,000 or so clones, 86% recorded once. The sequencing sample was made of PBMCs or T cells enriched from blood (not recorded which). The origin of the receptors is a woman between 18 and 29 years old who had recovered from COVID-19.

The rearrangement joins TRBV6-2 or TRBV6-3 to TRBJ1-6; a weak D match, TRBD1 (5 bases). The CDR3 has 21 amino acids. The ends were cut back, 2 bases at V and 0 bases at J, with 23 bases in the middle. The germline gives CDR1 MNHEY, CDR2 SVGEGT. The CDR3 DNA sequence: TGTGCCAGCAGTTACCCAATCGGGGGGAATAGGAAGAGCTCCTATAATTCACCCCTCCACTTT. Amino acids: CASSYPIGGNRKSSYNSPLHF.

The rearrangement uses TRBV29-1 and TRBJ1-3, with 7 bases fitting TRBD1. V was clipped by 3 bases and J by 4 bases; unmatched bases: 0. Germline loops: CDR1 SQVTM, CDR2 ANQGSEA. This CDR3 comprises 12 residues. The chain's CDR3 is CSVDRGGNTIYF. The DNA of the CDR3 is TGCAGCGTTGACAGGGGGGGAAACACCATATATTTT. Based on the CDR3 plus reference TRBV29-1 and TRBJ1-3, the full variable domain is SAVISQKPSRDICQRGTSLTIQCQVDSQVTMMFWYRQQPGQSLTLIATANQGSEATYESGFVIDKFPISRPNLTFSTLTVSNMSPEDSSIYLCSVDRGGNTIYFGEGSWLTVV.

The rearrangement links TRBV6-5 to TRBJ2-3; 11 bases map to TRBD2. The ends lost 0 bases at V and 4 bases at J; junction bases unmatched: 3. This CDR3 spans 16 amino acids. CDR1 is MNHEY and CDR2 is SVGAGI in the germline V gene. CDR3 nucleotides: TGTGCCAGCAGTTACTCGACTAGCGGGACCTCAGATACGCAGTATTTT. Its translation is CASSYSTSGTSDTQYF.

This chain uses TRBV10-3 with TRBJ2-3; TRBD2 agrees at 8 bases. The CDR3 runs to 17 residues. CDR1 ENHRY and CDR2 SYGVKD come from the germline V gene. V trimming: 0 bases; J trimming: 0 bases; junction bases outside the gene matches: 5. In nucleotides, the CDR3 is TGTGCCATCAGTGAGTCGACGCCTAGCGGGAGCACAGATACGCAGTATTTT. This translates into CAISESTPSGSTDTQYF.

V gene TRBV6-2 or TRBV6-3 combines with J gene TRBJ2-1; 9 nucleotides agree with TRBD2. The CDR3 is 17 residues long. Germline trimming cut 6 bases from V and 6 bases from J; bases unmatched to any gene: 15. CDR1 and CDR2 from the germline V gene are MNHEY and SVGEGT. CDR3 nucleotides: TGTGCCAGCAGCCCCTCTATTGTAGCGGGAGTTTTCAATGAGCAGTTCTTC. Translating it yields CASSPSIVAGVFNEQFF.

The chain recombines TRBV7-9 with TRBJ1-4, with a possible D match to TRBD1 (6 bases). The CDR3 contains 15 residues. Germline V gives CDR1 SEHNR, CDR2 FQNEAQ (reference sequence). V was cut by 6 bases and J by 3 bases, with 14 bases left in between. Here the CDR3 reads CASSLGRGANEKLFF. The DNA for the CDR3 is TGTGCCAGCAGTTTGGGCAGGGGAGCTAATGAAAAACTGTTTTTT.

This clone is a singleton in its sample. The chain has TRBV27 and TRBJ2-1; 11 bases match TRBD1. This CDR3 has 18 residues. Per the germline V gene, CDR1 is MNHEY and CDR2 is SMNVEV (reference sequence). V lost 6 bases, J lost 2 bases, and 12 bases stayed unmatched. CDR3 sequence: CASSPGQGDITTYNEQFF. In DNA, the CDR3 is TGTGCCAGCAGCCCGGGACAGGGGGACATCACAACCTACAATGAGCAGTTCTTC.

This chain joins TRBV30 and TRBJ1-2; unclear D gene. Trimming took off 8 bases at V and 1 base at J, with 14 bases between the two ends. CDR3 size: 13 residues. CDR1 and CDR2 from the germline V gene are GTSNPN and SVGIG (reference sequence). The CDR3 coding sequence is TGTGCCCGGACGAAGAGTGGTAACTATGGCTACACCTTC. Translated: CARTKSGNYGYTF. The complete variable domain, with remaining parts taken from reference TRBV30 and TRBJ1-2, reads SQTIHQWPATLVQPVGSPLSLECTVEGTSNPNLYWYRQAAGRGLQLLFYSVGIGQISSEVPQNLSASRPQDRQFILSSKKLLLSDSGFYLCARTKSGNYGYTFGSGTRLTVV.

The chain joins TRBV9 to TRBJ2-7; tentatively, D is TRBD2 (6 bases). V lost 0 bases, J lost 2 bases, and 9 bases lay in between. The CDR3 length is 14 residues. From germline, CDR1 is SGDLS and CDR2 YYNGEE. This CDR3 is CASSVASAAYEQYF. CDR3 nucleotide sequence: TGTGCCAGCAGCGTAGCTAGCGCTGCCTACGAGCAGTACTTC. Using reference TRBV9 and TRBJ2-7 for the parts outside the CDR3, the full variable domain is DSGVTQTPKHLITATGQRVTLRCSPRSGDLSVYWYQQSLDQGLQFLIQYYNGEERAKGNILERFSAQQFPDLHSELNLSSLELGDSALYFCASSVASAAYEQYFGPGTRLTVT.

The V call is TRBV4-3, the J call TRBJ2-1, with D possibly being TRBD2 (6 bases). The germline gives CDR1 LGHNA, CDR2 YSLEER. The CDR3 extends over 14 amino acids. Trimming removed 4 bases from V and 4 bases from J, with 11 bases in between. The CDR3 region has the DNA TGCGCCAGCAGCCCCGGGACTTCTTACAATGAGCAGTTCTTC. Translating it yields CASSPGTSYNEQFF.

The CDR3 bases are TGTGCCAGCAGTTCGACAGGGGGCCGACAGCCCCAGCATTTT. As protein: CASSSTGGRQPQHF. V and J are TRBV11-2 and TRBJ1-5, with 10 bases aligning to TRBD1. The CDR3 runs 14 residues. Per germline, CDR1 SGHAT and CDR2 FQNNGV. The trim removed 6 bases at V and 7 bases at J, leaving 6 bases unmatched. The variable domain in full, completed from reference TRBV11-2 and TRBJ1-5, reads EAGVAQSPRYKIIEKRQSVAFWCNPISGHATLYWYQQILGQGPKLLIQFQNNGVVDDSQLPKDRFSAERLKGVDSTLKIQPAKLEDSAVYLCASSSTGGRQPQHFGDGTRLSIL.

This chain uses TRBV7-2 with TRBJ2-7; 7 nucleotides align to TRBD2. With 6 bases clipped from V and 1 base from J, the junction kept 9 bases outside the gene matches. The CDR3 totals 15 residues. The germline V gene encodes CDR1 SGHTA and CDR2 FQGNSA. CDR3 region: CASSTREARSYEQYF. CDR3 nucleotide sequence: TGTGCCAGCAGTACCCGGGAGGCCCGTTCCTACGAGCAGTACTTC.

This clone was picked up many times. The rearrangement uses TRBV7-9 and TRBJ2-1; the match to TRBD2 covers 11 bases. This CDR3 comprises 17 residues. Trimming took 1 base from V and 8 from J; bases not matched to a gene: 10. Per the germline V gene, CDR1 is SEHNR and CDR2 is FQNEAQ (reference sequence). The CDR3 region has the DNA TGTGCCAGCAGCTTAGGAACTAGCGGGAGTATTATCGATGAGCAGTTCTTC. It encodes CASSLGTSGSIIDEQFF.

The gene calls are TRBV7-9 and TRBJ2-1; 13 nucleotides agree with TRBD2. The CDR3 is 17 amino acids. The junction had 10 bases not matched to a gene; V was cut back by 2 bases and J by 9 bases. The germline V gene encodes CDR1 SEHNR and CDR2 FQNEAQ (reference sequence). Here the CDR3 DNA reads TGTGCCAGCAGCTTAAGGGCTAGACTAGCGGGAGGAAGTGAGCAGTTCTTC. Amino acids: CASSLRARLAGGSEQFF.

This chain links TRBV28 with TRBJ2-1; unclear D gene. V dropped 2 bases and J dropped 2 bases, with 13 bases sitting between them. Germline V gene lookup returns CDR1 MDHEN and CDR2 SYDVKM. The CDR3 runs to 16 residues. CDR3 bases: TGTGCCAGCAGTTTAGACAAGGTACCCCCCTACAATGAGCAGTTCTTC. Encoded protein: CASSLDKVPPYNEQFF.

The chain couples TRBV5-1 to TRBJ1-1; D might be TRBD1 (6 bases). CDR1 and CDR2 (germline): SGHRS, YFSETQ. The CDR3 contains 15 residues. V was shortened by 2 bases and J by 3 bases, with 14 bases between the two germline ends. The CDR3 bases are TGCGCCAGCAGCTTAGACAGGCCAAGCTACACTGAAGCTTTCTTT. Its translation is CASSLDRPSYTEAFF.

This sequence joins TRBV5-1 and TRBJ2-7, with 8 bases fitting TRBD1. This CDR3 spans 15 amino acids. Germline CDR1 is SGHRS and CDR2 is YFSETQ. The V segment lost 4 bases and the J segment 3 bases; nucleotides outside the gene matches: 9. The CDR3 coding sequence is TGCGCCAGCAGCCCCATGGGGACAGGTTTCTACGAGCAGTACTTC. As protein: CASSPMGTGFYEQYF.